Presented here are 17 T cell receptor beta chains from one specimen sequenced in a study of tumor-infiltrating lymphocytes in localized non-small cell lung cancer. Sequencing was performed with immunoSEQ multiplex PCR; in TCRdb, only in-frame clones are kept and a portion is missing. Of under 8,500 clones listed, about 78% are singletons. Sequencing was carried out using lung tumor tissue. The receptors here all came from a human donor with non-small cell lung cancer.

The genes are TRBV9 and TRBJ2-6; D may be TRBD2 (6 bases). Per the germline V gene, CDR1 is SGDLS and CDR2 is YYNGEE. Trimming removed 7 bases from V and 2 bases from J, with 10 bases in between. CDR3 length equals 14 residues. CDR3 DNA sequence: TGTGCCAGCCGCTCGGGGGCTGGGGCCAACGTCCTGACTTTC. Translated: CASRSGAGANVLTF.

V and J are TRBV30 and TRBJ1-5, with 7 bases matching TRBD1. V lost 0 bases to trimming and J lost 4 bases; unmatched junction nucleotides: 12. The CDR3 has 17 amino acids. In germline, CDR1 is GTSNPN, CDR2 SVGIG (reference sequence). The DNA for the CDR3 is TGTGCCTGGAGTGTTTCGAGGGGGCGGGTTAGTAATCAGCCCCAGCATTTT. Translation: CAWSVSRGRVSNQPQHF.

V is TRBV14 and J is TRBJ1-6; D remains ambiguous. Trimming left V 1 base short and J 9 bases short, with 10 bases between. The CDR3 is made up of 14 amino acids. CDR1 and CDR2 from the germline V gene are SGHDN and FVKESK. CDR3 region: CASSQVRESSPLHF. CDR3 in DNA: TGTGCCAGCAGCCAAGTTAGGGAAAGTTCACCCCTCCACTTT.

The CDR3 is CASSLKPDTYEKLFF. CDR3 coding DNA: TGTGCCAGCAGTCTAAAGCCGGATACATATGAAAAACTGTTTTTT. The rearrangement links TRBV27 to TRBJ1-4; no clear D gene. V was pared by 5 bases and J by 6 bases, with 16 bases between. This CDR3 contains 15 residues. Germline CDR1 MNHEY, CDR2 SMNVEV (reference sequence).

The gene calls are TRBV30 and TRBJ1-1, with TRBD1 matching over 7 bases. This CDR3 is 18 amino acids long. J gave up 8 bases and V 2 bases, and 23 bases lay outside the gene matches. The germline V gene has CDR1 GTSNPN and CDR2 SVGIG (reference sequence). CDR3 sequence: CAWSFPGQLLVRSYEAFF. The CDR3 region has the DNA TGTGCCTGGAGTTTCCCGGGACAGCTACTCGTCAGATCCTACGAAGCTTTCTTT.

The chain combines TRBV9 with TRBJ1-2, with 11 bases that match TRBD1. Germline V CDR1 and CDR2: SGDLS, YYNGEE. V lost 4 bases to trimming and J lost 2 bases; unmatched junction nucleotides: 4. The CDR3 spans 15 residues. The CDR3 DNA is TGTGCCAGCAGCCCCCGGGACAGGGGGAACTATGGCTACACCTTC. This gives the protein CASSPRDRGNYGYTF.

This sequence joins TRBV7-2 and TRBJ2-1, with TRBD2 as a possible D gene (6 bases). The CDR3 is 15 amino acids. The germline V gene encodes CDR1 SGHTA and CDR2 FQGNSA. Deletions cut 1 base from V and 2 bases from J, with 9 bases between. CDR3 protein: CASSLDGGTYNEQFF. CDR3 coding DNA: TGTGCCAGCAGCTTAGATGGAGGGACCTACAATGAGCAGTTCTTC.

The chain recombines TRBV5-1 with TRBJ2-7, with D tentatively TRBD1 or TRBD2 (5 bases each). With 0 bases removed from V and 4 bases from J, the gap between germline ends came to 20 bases. CDR3 length: 17 amino acids. Germline V CDR1 and CDR2: SGHRS, YFSETQ. Written as DNA, the CDR3 is TGCGCCAGCAGCTTGGCCTCCGTAAAGGGGAGAATATACGAGCAGTACTTC. It specifies CASSLASVKGRIYEQYF.

The V call is TRBV5-5, the J call TRBJ2-7; 8 positions match TRBD1. This CDR3 has 15 amino acids. The junction had 7 bases not matched to a gene; V was cut back by 1 base and J by 4 bases. Germline V gene data show CDR1 as SGHKS and CDR2 as YYEKEE (reference sequence). The CDR3 DNA follows: TGTGCCAGCAGCTTGAGTGCAGGGGGCATTTACGAGCAGTACTTC. Its protein product is CASSLSAGGIYEQYF.

The rearrangement joins TRBV11-2 to TRBJ1-1; D not resolved. Germline CDR1 is SGHAT and CDR2 is FQNNGV. The ends were cut back, 5 bases at V and 4 bases at J, with 8 bases in the middle. The CDR3 length is 12 residues. In DNA, the CDR3 is TGTGCCAGCAGCCTCGGACTCACTGAAGCTTTCTTT. It yields the protein CASSLGLTEAFF.

This clone has more than one count but fewer than ten. The J gene is TRBJ2-3, the V gene TRBV29-1; D is possibly TRBD1 (5 bases). In germline, CDR1 is SQVTM, CDR2 ANQGSEA. The CDR3 is 15 amino acids. V lost 5 bases, J lost 0 bases, and 15 bases lay in between. CDR3 DNA sequence: TGCAGCGTTAGGGGCAGGCCGGGCAGCACAGATACGCAGTATTTT. Protein product: CSVRGRPGSTDTQYF.

This clone turned up a few times. The chain joins TRBV4-1 to TRBJ1-1, with D tentatively TRBD1 (5 bases). The V and J ends lost 5 bases and 6 bases respectively, with 10 bases between them. The CDR3 is 12 amino acids. Germline V CDR1 and CDR2: MGHRA, YSYEKL. CDR3 in amino acids: CASSGGPSEAFF. CDR3 nucleotides: TGCGCCAGCAGCGGGGGACCATCTGAAGCTTTCTTT.

The rearrangement links TRBV25-1 to TRBJ2-3; 7 bases map to TRBD1. The junction had 6 bases not matched to a gene; V was cut back by 6 bases and J by 3 bases. Germline assignment: CDR1 MGHDK and CDR2 SYGVNS. The CDR3 runs to 14 residues. The CDR3 reads CASRAGTETDTQYF. The CDR3 bases are TGTGCCAGCAGGGCCGGGACAGAAACAGATACGCAGTATTTT.

This clone was counted only a few times. The chain is built from TRBV2 and TRBJ1-1; TRBD1 aligns across 7 bases. Trimming at V came to 5 bases and at J to 5 bases, leaving 11 bases not matched to a gene. From germline, CDR1 is SNHLY and CDR2 FYNNEI. The length of the CDR3 is 15 residues. CDR3 DNA sequence: TGTGCCAGCAGTCTCCAGAGAGACAGGGTGACTGAAGCTTTCTTT. This codes for CASSLQRDRVTEAFF.

The chain has TRBV5-1 and TRBJ1-1; D perhaps matches TRBD1 (6 bases). Germline V gene lookup returns CDR1 SGHRS and CDR2 YFSETQ. V shed 0 bases and J shed 4 bases, with 7 bases lying between them. This CDR3 comprises 13 residues. The CDR3 reads CASSLEGGTEAFF. CDR3 nucleotides: TGCGCCAGCAGCTTGGAGGGGGGCACTGAAGCTTTCTTT.

Comment on this clone: The conserved phenylalanine or tryptophan is not found at the CDR3 terminus, so this likely reflects a read error. The chain recombines TRBV5-6 with TRBJ1-5; D might be TRBD1 (5 bases). Between the trimmed V and J ends, which lost 1 base and 7 bases, there was a span of 6 bases. Per germline, CDR1 SGHDT and CDR2 YYEEEE. This CDR3 is built from 12 residues. The CDR3 reads CASSLQGQPQHS. In DNA form, the CDR3 reads TGTGCCAGCAGCTTGCAGGGACAGCCCCAGCATTCT.

This chain's CDR3 is CAWSVPYRGGYGYTF. The DNA of the CDR3 is TGTGCCTGGAGTGTACCCTACAGGGGCGGCTATGGCTACACCTTC. This chain connects TRBV30 to TRBJ1-2; 7 bases are shared with TRBD1. The CDR3 contains 15 residues. CDR1 is GTSNPN, CDR2 SVGIG, per germline (reference sequence). The trim removed 0 bases at V and 4 bases at J, leaving 8 bases unmatched.